This T cell receptor (beta chain) was profiled in a study of T cell repertoires in cytomegalovirus infection. From the reads, TCRdb called clonotypes with MiXCR, one entry per CDR3 protein. The sample holds around 530,000 distinct CDR3 sequences, roughly 29% seen once. Trimming removed 10 bases from V and 0 bases from J, with 12 bases in between. Germline V gene data show CDR1 as MNHEY and CDR2 as SVGEGT. CDR3 length equals 13 residues. The sample consisted of PBMCs. The V gene is TRBV6-2 or TRBV6-3, the J gene TRBJ1-1, with D possibly matching TRBD1 (6 bases). The sequence derives from a human donor in good health (CMV status not recorded). Some clones in this sample may be carry-over from other donors' samples. CDR3 residues: CATSGVMNTEAFF. CDR3 sequence (DNA): TGTGCCACCTCAGGGGTTATGAACACTGAAGCTTTCTTT.